Presented here are 25 T cell receptor beta chains from one specimen sequenced in a study of blood T cell repertoires in COVID-19. The assay was immunoSEQ multiplex PCR, and TCRdb's table has in-frame clones only and misses some. This table holds fewer than 100,000 clones, 75% to 95% found once. The sequenced material came from peripheral blood. The receptors here all came from a woman aged 80 or over with acute or convalescent COVID-19.

This clone is a singleton in its sample. The chain carries TRBV5-1 and TRBJ2-7; possible D gene TRBD1, 5 bases. V was pared by 0 bases and J by 5 bases, with 12 bases between. Per the germline V gene, CDR1 is SGHRS and CDR2 is YFSETQ. The CDR3 extends over 14 amino acids. The CDR3 region has the DNA TGCGCCAGCAGCTTGGAGGCCAGGGCCAACGAGCAGTACTTC. It yields the protein CASSLEARANEQYF. Together with reference TRBV5-1 and TRBJ2-7, the CDR3 gives the full variable domain: KAGVTQTPRYLIKTRGQQVTLSCSPISGHRSVSWYQQTPGQGLQFLFEYFSETQRNKGNFPGRFSGRQFSNSRSEMNVSTLELGDSALYLCASSLEARANEQYFGPGTRLTVT.

V is TRBV7-9 and J is TRBJ1-4; D is uncertain. Germline assignment: CDR1 SEHNR and CDR2 FQNEAQ (reference sequence). The CDR3 is 14 residues long. The V gene lost 5 bases and the J gene lost 7 bases, with 14 bases spanning the gap. CDR3 sequence: CASSTLPRGEKLFF. CDR3 sequence (DNA): TGTGCCAGCAGCACCCTGCCCCGGGGTGAAAAACTGTTTTTT.

The chain employs TRBV4-2 and TRBJ2-5; 9 bases are a match to TRBD2. The V gene's germline CDR1 is LGHNA and CDR2 YNFKEQ. CDR3 length: 17 amino acids. Germline trimming cut 4 bases from V and 1 base from J; bases unmatched to any gene: 10. The CDR3, as DNA: TGTGCCAGCAGCCCGCGCGCATCTAGCGGGGTCCAAGAGACCCAGTACTTC. It codes for CASSPRASSGVQETQYF.

The genes are TRBV5-1 and TRBJ2-1, with D possibly being TRBD2 (5 bases). Trimming took 4 bases from V and 1 from J, leaving 12 bases between them. Germline CDR1 and CDR2: SGHRS and YFSETQ. This CDR3 is built from 15 residues. CDR3 sequence (DNA): TGCGCCAGCAGCACCCTATCGGGGTCCTACAATGAGCAGTTCTTC. Encoded protein: CASSTLSGSYNEQFF.

The rearrangement links TRBV10-1 to TRBJ1-6, with D tentatively TRBD1 (5 bases). Germline V gene sequence: CDR1 WNHNN, CDR2 SYGVQD (reference sequence). The CDR3 extends over 16 amino acids. Between the trimmed V and J ends, which lost 2 bases and 5 bases, there was a span of 13 bases. CDR3 residues: CASSEPVGGHNSPLHF. CDR3 coding DNA: TGCGCCAGCAGTGAGCCGGTGGGGGGACATAATTCACCCCTCCACTTT.

The chain joins TRBV9 to TRBJ2-2; D remains unclear. CDR1 and CDR2 (germline): SGDLS, YYNGEE. Trimming took off 0 bases at V and 7 bases at J, with 7 bases between the two ends. The CDR3 runs 13 residues. The CDR3: CASSVDVGGELFF. The CDR3 DNA follows: TGTGCCAGCAGCGTAGATGTCGGCGGGGAGCTGTTTTTT.

This chain uses TRBV2 with TRBJ1-5; 8 positions match TRBD1. CDR1 and CDR2 from the germline V gene are SNHLY and FYNNEI. V was pared by 9 bases and J by 2 bases, with 9 bases of the junction left unmatched. The CDR3 contains 15 residues. The CDR3 here is CASGQGRRGNQPQHF. CDR3 bases: TGTGCCAGTGGACAGGGTCGGAGGGGCAATCAGCCCCAGCATTTT.

This sequence joins TRBV3-1 (or the pseudogene TRBV3-2) and TRBJ2-1; 8 bases agree with TRBD2. The V and J ends lost 6 bases and 9 bases, in that order; junction bases with no gene match: 10. Germline CDR1 and CDR2: LGHDT and YNNKEL (reference sequence). The CDR3 contains 14 residues. CDR3 amino acids: CASRLSGEGGEQFF. Written as DNA, the CDR3 is TGTGCCAGCAGACTTAGCGGGGAGGGGGGTGAGCAGTTCTTC.

This rearrangement joins TRBV19 to TRBJ2-5, with D possibly TRBD2 on 6 matching bases. Trimming stripped 3 bases from V and 4 bases from J, with 9 bases between. Germline assignment: CDR1 LNHDA and CDR2 SQIVND (reference sequence). The CDR3 length is 13 residues. The DNA for the CDR3 is TGTGCCAGTAGTATGGGGGGAACAGAGACCCAGTACTTC. Its translation: CASSMGGTETQYF.

The rearrangement links TRBV6-2 or TRBV6-3 to TRBJ2-7; D is unclear. The CDR3 contains 12 residues. From germline, CDR1 is MNHEY and CDR2 SVGEGT. V dropped 3 bases and J dropped 5 bases, with 8 bases sitting between them. CDR3 loop: CASSYSPDEQYF. CDR3 DNA sequence: TGTGCCAGCAGTTATTCTCCTGACGAGCAGTACTTC.

V and J are TRBV10-3 and TRBJ2-7; D not resolved. The CDR3 is 11 residues long. Per germline, CDR1 ENHRY and CDR2 SYGVKD. V lost 5 bases and J 3 bases, leaving 5 bases between the germline ends. CDR3 amino acids: CAISTGYEQYF. CDR3 coding DNA: TGTGCCATCAGTACGGGCTACGAGCAGTACTTC.

The CDR3 DNA reads TGTGCCAGACAGTATAACACCGGGGAGCTGTTTTTT. It is translated as CARQYNTGELFF. The V gene is TRBV2, the J gene TRBJ2-2; no reliable D call. The ends were cut back, 9 bases at V and 2 bases at J, with 7 bases in the middle. Germline-derived CDR1 and CDR2 are SNHLY and FYNNEI. CDR3 length: 12 residues.

V usage is TRBV7-8 and J usage is TRBJ2-1; tentative D call: TRBD1 (6 bases). V was cut by 11 bases and J by 5 bases, with 22 bases left in between. This CDR3 is built from 15 residues. Germline values: CDR1 SGHVS, CDR2 FQNEAQ. CDR3 region: CASSAGVGLNNEQFF. In DNA form, the CDR3 reads TGTGCCTCATCGGCAGGGGTCGGTTTGAACAATGAGCAGTTCTTC.

The V and J genes are TRBV19 and TRBJ1-5; 8 bases agree with TRBD1. The CDR3 consists of 15 residues. The V segment lost 3 bases and the J segment 6 bases; nucleotides outside the gene matches: 7. CDR1 LNHDA and CDR2 SQIVND come from the germline V gene (reference sequence). The DNA for the CDR3 is TGTGCCAGTAGTATTACCGGGACAGGTGTTCAGCCCCAGCATTTT. It is translated as CASSITGTGVQPQHF.

The gene calls are TRBV5-1 and TRBJ1-1; unclear D gene. V shed 0 bases and J shed 5 bases, with 14 bases lying between them. The germline gives CDR1 SGHRS, CDR2 YFSETQ. This CDR3 contains 15 residues. The CDR3 loop is CASSLEAGFKTEAFF. Written as DNA, the CDR3 is TGCGCCAGCAGCTTGGAGGCGGGCTTTAAAACTGAAGCTTTCTTT.

This clone was detected only once. The chain has TRBV10-3 and TRBJ2-1; 9 positions match TRBD2. Germline CDR1 reads ENHRY; CDR2 reads SYGVKD. V trimming: 2 bases; J trimming: 5 bases; junction bases outside the gene matches: 1. The CDR3 consists of 14 residues. The CDR3 spells CAISEVAGDNEQFF. In DNA, the CDR3 is TGTGCCATCAGTGAGGTAGCGGGGGACAATGAGCAGTTCTTC.

The chain links TRBV9 to TRBJ1-4; weak D call: TRBD1 (6 bases). V lost 1 base, J lost 10 bases, and 11 bases lay in between. The CDR3 contains 13 residues. In germline, CDR1 is SGDLS, CDR2 YYNGEE. The CDR3 region has the DNA TGTGCCAGCAGCGTACGGGGGGCAGGAAAACTGTTTTTT. Protein: CASSVRGAGKLFF.

J is TRBJ1-2 and V is TRBV5-8, with 7 bases that match TRBD1. The V and J ends lost 4 bases and 8 bases, in that order; junction bases with no gene match: 8. Looked up from germline, CDR1 is SGHTS and CDR2 is YDEGEE. This CDR3 spans 13 amino acids. The CDR3 DNA reads as TGTGCCAGCAGCAAAGGACAGGTTTGGGGCTACACCTTC. This translates into CASSKGQVWGYTF.

The chain combines TRBV15 with TRBJ1-6, with D perhaps matching TRBD1 (6 bases). There are 16 residues in the CDR3. CDR1 is LNHNV, CDR2 YYDKDF, per germline (reference sequence). With 0 bases removed from V and 13 bases from J, the gap between germline ends came to 19 bases. Here the CDR3 DNA reads TGTGCCACCAGCAGAGATGGGGGCCTATCTAGTCGTCCCCTCCACTTT. Protein: CATSRDGGLSSRPLHF.

The chain links TRBV5-1 to TRBJ2-7; TRBD2 is a possible D gene (6 bases). Trimming removed 2 bases from V and 4 bases from J, with 13 bases in between. Per the germline V gene, CDR1 is SGHRS and CDR2 is YFSETQ. CDR3 length equals 14 residues. The CDR3 region is CASSLSGVGYEQYF. CDR3 coding DNA: TGCGCCAGCAGCTTATCGGGAGTAGGTTACGAGCAGTACTTC.

CDR3 sequence reads: CASGSQGPRDQPQHF. DNA for the CDR3: TGTGCTAGTGGTTCACAGGGGCCGAGGGATCAGCCCCAGCATTTT. This chain connects TRBV12-5 to TRBJ1-5; 7 bases align to TRBD1. This CDR3 has 15 residues. V lost 4 bases and J lost 5; bases outside the gene matches: 8. Germline lookup yields CDR1 LGHNT and CDR2 FRNRAP.

This clone has just one count. The DNA for the CDR3 is TGCGCCAACCCTTTAGGGCCCGTTTGGAGGGGACTAGACACCGGGGAGCTGTTTTTT. It codes for CANPLGPVWRGLDTGELFF. This chain connects TRBV5-1 to TRBJ2-2; TRBD2 matches at 8 bases. This CDR3 has 19 residues. Per germline, CDR1 SGHRS and CDR2 YFSETQ. The V and J ends lost 9 bases and 3 bases, in that order; junction bases with no gene match: 22.

This clone has only one observation. J is TRBJ2-5 and V is TRBV7-2; possible D gene TRBD1, 6 bases. With 3 bases removed from V and 6 bases from J, the gap between germline ends came to 8 bases. The CDR3 length is 12 residues. Germline CDR1 SGHTA, CDR2 FQGNSA. Here the CDR3 reads CASSLGAKTQYF. The CDR3 DNA sequence: TGTGCCAGCAGCTTGGGGGCAAAGACCCAGTACTTC.

This clone was recorded only once. The chain employs TRBV6-5 and TRBJ2-2; TRBD2 aligns across 8 bases. Germline V gene data show CDR1 as MNHEY and CDR2 as SVGAGI. The V gene end was trimmed by 7 bases and the J gene end by 1 base; junction bases not matched to a gene: 5. The CDR3 extends over 15 amino acids. The CDR3 protein is CASTATSGNTGELFF. CDR3 nucleotides: TGTGCCAGCACCGCCACTAGCGGGAACACCGGGGAGCTGTTTTTT.

The gene calls are TRBV29-1 and TRBJ1-2; D is perhaps TRBD1 (5 bases). The V and J ends lost 0 bases and 6 bases respectively, with 14 bases between them. The CDR3 covers 14 residues. Per germline, CDR1 SQVTM and CDR2 ANQGSEA. CDR3 protein: CSVEDSRGGNGYTF. The CDR3 nucleotides are TGCAGCGTTGAAGATAGTCGGGGGGGGAATGGCTACACCTTC.